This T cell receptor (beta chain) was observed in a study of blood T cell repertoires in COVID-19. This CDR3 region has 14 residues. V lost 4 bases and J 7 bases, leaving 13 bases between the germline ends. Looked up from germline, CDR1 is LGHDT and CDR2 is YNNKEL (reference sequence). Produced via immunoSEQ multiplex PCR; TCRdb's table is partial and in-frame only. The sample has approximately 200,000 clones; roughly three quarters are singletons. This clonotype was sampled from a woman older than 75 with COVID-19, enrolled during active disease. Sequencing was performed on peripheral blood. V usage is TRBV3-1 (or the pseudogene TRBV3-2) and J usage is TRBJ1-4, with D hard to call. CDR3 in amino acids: CASSPRELGEKLFF. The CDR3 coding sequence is TGTGCCAGCAGCCCCCGGGAATTGGGTGAAAAACTGTTTTTT.